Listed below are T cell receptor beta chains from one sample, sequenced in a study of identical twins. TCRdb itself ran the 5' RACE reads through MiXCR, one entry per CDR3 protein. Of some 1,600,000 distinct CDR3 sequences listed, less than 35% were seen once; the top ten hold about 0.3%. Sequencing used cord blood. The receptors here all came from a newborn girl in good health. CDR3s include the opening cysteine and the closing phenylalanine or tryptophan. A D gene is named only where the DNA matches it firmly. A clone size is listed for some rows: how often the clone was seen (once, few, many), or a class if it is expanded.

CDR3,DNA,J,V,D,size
CAITKAGEFNEQFF,TGTGCCATCACCAAGGCGGGGGAGTTCAATGAGCAGTTCTTC,TRBJ2-1,TRBV7-7,TRBD2,few
CSVEGTGGETVQYF,TGCAGCGTTGAAGGGACAGGGGGCGAAACGGTGCAGTACTTC,TRBJ2-5,TRBV29-1,TRBD1,NA
CASSVEQGAGYTF,TGTGCCAGCAGTGTCGAACAGGGGGCTGGCTACACCTTC,TRBJ1-2,TRBV6-1,TRBD1,NA
CASSPSVLAGIYNEQFF,TGCGCCAGCAGCCCGAGTGTACTAGCGGGGATCTACAATGAGCAGTTCTTC,TRBJ2-1,TRBV10-1,TRBD2,few
CASSTLTGTNTEAFF,TGCGCCAGCAGCACTCTAACAGGGACCAACACTGAAGCTTTCTTT,TRBJ1-1,TRBV4-1,NA,few
CASSPHTGGLNEKLFF,TGTGCCAGCAGTCCTCACACAGGGGGCCTCAATGAAAAACTGTTTTTT,TRBJ1-4,TRBV27,TRBD1,few
CSASGTSGRANTGELFF,TGCAGTGCTTCCGGGACTAGCGGGAGGGCCAACACCGGGGAGCTGTTTTTT,TRBJ2-2,TRBV20-1,TRBD2,NA
CASSFLTGTSVREQFF,TGCGCCAGCAGCTTTCTAACCGGGACTAGCGTTAGGGAGCAGTTCTTC,TRBJ2-1,TRBV5-1,TRBD2,few
CTSSPRQGRLYGYTF,TGTACCAGCAGCCCCCGACAGGGCCGGCTATATGGCTACACCTTC,TRBJ1-2,TRBV9,TRBD1,few
CASSFLYRVEGYTF,TGTGCCAGCAGTTTCCTCTACAGGGTAGAGGGCTACACCTTC,TRBJ1-2,TRBV28,NA,once
CSASDRRKGYTF,TGCAGTGCTAGCGACAGAAGGAAAGGCTACACCTTC,TRBJ1-2,TRBV20-1,NA,NA
CSVGTDLKTQYF,TGCAGCGTAGGGACGGATCTCAAGACCCAGTACTTC,TRBJ2-5,TRBV29-1,NA,NA
CASGMGQGREETQYF,TGTGCCAGCGGGATGGGACAGGGGAGGGAAGAGACCCAGTACTTC,TRBJ2-5,TRBV27,TRBD1,NA
CASSFQDRGDYGYTF,TGTGCCAGCAGCTTCCAGGACAGGGGCGATTATGGCTACACCTTC,TRBJ1-2,TRBV7-7,TRBD1,few
CASRGSSSYGCTF,TGTGCCAGTAGGGGCAGTTCTTCCTATGGCTGCACCTTC,TRBJ1-2,TRBV19,NA,NA
CASSVAGGPLKYF,TGTGCCAGCAGCGTAGCGGGGGGGCCCCTCAAGTACTTC,TRBJ2-7,TRBV9,TRBD2,NA
CASSLSAKDGYTF,TGTGCCAGCAGTTTGAGTGCTAAGGATGGCTACACCTTC,TRBJ1-2,TRBV28,NA,NA
CASSSYRDPGTEAFF,TGCGCCAGCAGCTCTTACAGGGATCCGGGGACTGAAGCTTTCTTT,TRBJ1-1,TRBV5-1,NA,NA
CATSDFRDPGETQYF,TGTGCCACCAGTGACTTCCGGGATCCAGGGGAGACCCAGTACTTC,TRBJ2-5,TRBV24-1,NA,NA
CASSSRGFNTGELFF,TGTGCCAGCAGTTCCAGGGGATTCAACACCGGGGAGCTGTTTTTT,TRBJ2-2,TRBV6-2/TRBV6-3,NA,NA
CASSPWTSGRENEQFF,TGTGCCAGCAGTCCCTGGACTAGCGGGAGGGAAAATGAGCAGTTCTTC,TRBJ2-1,TRBV12-3/TRBV12-4,TRBD2,few
CASSLGGPAPRNEQFF,TGTGCCAGCAGTTTAGGGGGGCCTGCCCCCAGGAATGAGCAGTTCTTC,TRBJ2-1,TRBV12-3/TRBV12-4,NA,few
CSARGGEVGELFF,TGCAGTGCTAGAGGAGGCGAAGTCGGGGAGCTGTTTTTT,TRBJ2-2,TRBV20-1,NA,few
CASSEPGGPGYGYTF,TGTGCCAGCAGTGAACCCGGCGGGCCTGGCTATGGCTACACCTTC,TRBJ1-2,TRBV6-1,NA,NA
CASRGTTYTDTQYF,TGTGCCAGTAGGGGGACTACCTACACAGATACGCAGTATTTT,TRBJ2-3,TRBV19,TRBD2,few
CASSLNERVVPYNEQYF,TGCGCCAGCAGCTTGAATGAGCGGGTGGTCCCCTACAATGAGCAGTACTTC,TRBJ2-5,TRBV5-1,NA,once
CASSDTGTGRYEQYF,TGTGCCAGCAGCGATACCGGGACAGGGCGCTACGAGCAGTACTTC,TRBJ2-7,TRBV13,TRBD1,few
CASSLGPLGRDGQGYF,TGTGCCAGCAGCTTAGGTCCCCTGGGACGAGACGGCCAGGGGTACTTC,TRBJ2-4,TRBV7-9,NA,NA
CASSAPRTSGTDTQYF,TGTGCCAGCAGCGCACCACGGACTAGCGGCACAGATACGCAGTATTTT,TRBJ2-3,TRBV27,TRBD2,few
CSAKVAYISSYNEQFF,TGCAGTGCTAAAGTAGCGTACATTAGCTCCTACAATGAGCAGTTCTTC,TRBJ2-1,TRBV20-1,NA,few
CASSLLGGPGGTGELFF,TGTGCCAGCAGCCTCCTTGGGGGGCCGGGGGGGACCGGGGAGCTGTTTTTT,TRBJ2-2,TRBV5-6,TRBD2,NA
CSARLANEQFF,TGCAGTGCTCGACTAGCTAATGAGCAGTTCTTC,TRBJ2-1,TRBV20-1,TRBD2,many
CASSLSRGETDTQYF,TGTGCCAGCAGTTTATCGAGGGGGGAAACAGATACGCAGTATTTT,TRBJ2-3,TRBV27,NA,few
CASSQDRGLYRPQHF,TGTGCCAGCAGCCAGGACAGGGGGCTTTATCGGCCCCAGCATTTT,TRBJ1-5,TRBV4-2,TRBD1,NA
CSVYPGAQFF,TGCAGCGTGTATCCGGGAGCACAGTTCTTC,TRBJ2-1,TRBV29-1,NA,many
CSADPSYRDYEQYF,TGCAGTGCCGATCCTAGCTACAGGGACTACGAGCAGTACTTC,TRBJ2-7,TRBV20-1,NA,few
CSDRGAHQKPYF,TGCAGCGACCGAGGGGCCCATCAAAAACCGTACTTC,TRBJ2-5,TRBV29-1,NA,many
CASSSGLAGEYTIKGETQYF,TGTGCCAGCAGCTCGGGACTAGCGGGAGAATATACAATAAAGGGAGAGACCCAGTACTTC,TRBJ2-5,TRBV7-9,TRBD2,few
CASSEYMANSPNEKLFF,TGTGCCAGCAGTGAATATATGGCCAACAGTCCGAATGAAAAACTGTTTTTT,TRBJ1-4,TRBV25-1,NA,NA
CAINGLAGGSNEQFF,TGTGCCATCAACGGACTAGCGGGAGGGTCCAATGAGCAGTTCTTC,TRBJ2-1,TRBV10-3,TRBD2,few
CATSGYPGLNSPLHF,TGTGCCACCAGCGGATATCCAGGGCTTAATTCACCCCTCCACTTT,TRBJ1-6,TRBV15,NA,NA
CSVAGLGYNEQYF,TGCAGCGTTGCAGGGCTGGGGTACAATGAGCAGTACTTC,TRBJ2-5,TRBV29-1,NA,NA
CSARTDYYGYTF,TGCAGCGCCCGGACGGATTACTATGGCTACACCTTC,TRBJ1-2,TRBV20-1,NA,many
CAGSLGRQGVETQYF,TGCGCCGGCAGCTTGGGTCGACAGGGAGTAGAGACCCAGTACTTC,TRBJ2-5,TRBV5-1,TRBD1,NA
CASSEYSGAGWNYGHTF,TGTGCCAGCAGTGAATATAGTGGGGCAGGGTGGAACTATGGCCACACCTTC,TRBJ1-2,TRBV25-1,NA,NA
CASSLAVGQGGNEQFF,TGTGCCAGCAGCTTAGCTGTCGGACAGGGTGGGAATGAGCAGTTCTTC,TRBJ2-1,TRBV7-2,TRBD1,few
CSARTLAGGGTDTQYF,TGCAGTGCTAGAACTCTAGCGGGAGGAGGCACAGATACGCAGTATTTT,TRBJ2-3,TRBV20-1,TRBD2,NA
CASISGTGKNIQYF,TGTGCCAGCATTTCCGGGACGGGCAAAAACATTCAGTACTTC,TRBJ2-4,TRBV2,NA,NA
CASRGTSSYEQYF,TGTGCCAGTAGGGGAACCAGCTCCTACGAGCAGTACTTC,TRBJ2-7,TRBV25-1,NA,many